These T cell receptor beta chains were read from a single sample in a study of post-analysis software for immune sequencing data. Via MiXCR, TCRdb re-called the PCR reads, giving one row per CDR3 protein. The repertoire consists of some 690,000 distinct CDR3 sequences, with approximately 60% occurring once and the leading ten covering around 11%. Specimen: blood. These receptors originate from a girl aged 2 to 9 with multiple sclerosis. Each CDR3 is given with its conserved first and last residue. A D gene is named only where the DNA matches it firmly. A clone size is listed for some rows: how often the clone was seen (once, few, many), or a class if it is expanded.

CDR3 protein: CASSLGGSSSPLHF; CDR3 DNA: TGTGCCAGCAGCTTAGGGGGAAGTAGCTCACCCCTCCACTTT; clone size: .; J gene: TRBJ1-6; V gene: TRBV7-2; D gene: .
CDR3 protein: CASSPGLGHQGRWNTEAFF; CDR3 DNA: TGTGCCAGCAGCCCCGGCCTCGGACACCAGGGGCGCTGGAACACTGAAGCTTTCTTT; clone size: .; J gene: TRBJ1-1; V gene: TRBV13; D gene: .
CDR3 protein: CSGGRTGSQPQHF; CDR3 DNA: TGCAGTGGGGGGAGGACAGGGAGTCAGCCCCAGCATTTT; clone size: few; J gene: TRBJ1-5; V gene: TRBV20-1; D gene: TRBD1
CDR3 protein: CASSFGGATGGDTQYF; CDR3 DNA: TGTGCCAGCAGCTTCGGTGGCGCTACAGGGGGAGATACGCAGTATTTT; clone size: few; J gene: TRBJ2-3; V gene: TRBV7-8; D gene: TRBD1
CDR3 protein: CASSLGRGDHTDTQYF; CDR3 DNA: TGTGCCAGCAGCTTGGGCCGGGGGGATCACACAGATACGCAGTATTTT; clone size: few; J gene: TRBJ2-3; V gene: TRBV7-9; D gene: TRBD2
CDR3 protein: CASSLGGDMAFF; CDR3 DNA: TGCGCCAGCAGCTTGGGAGGAGACATGGCTTTCTTT; clone size: once; J gene: TRBJ1-1; V gene: TRBV5-1; D gene: .
CDR3 protein: CASSLTTGFSYNEQFF; CDR3 DNA: TGTGCCAGCAGCCTCACAACAGGGTTCTCCTACAATGAGCAGTTCTTC; clone size: .; J gene: TRBJ2-1; V gene: TRBV7-2; D gene: .
CDR3 protein: CASSLYLQGANYGYTF; CDR3 DNA: TGCGCCAGCAGCTTGTACTTACAGGGGGCTAACTATGGCTACACCTTC; clone size: once; J gene: TRBJ1-2; V gene: TRBV5-1; D gene: TRBD1
CDR3 protein: CASSTRTSEQYF; CDR3 DNA: TGTGCCAGCAGCACTCGGACTAGTGAGCAGTACTTC; clone size: .; J gene: TRBJ2-4; V gene: TRBV12-3/TRBV12-4; D gene: TRBD2
CDR3 protein: CASSLDGGGYTF; CDR3 DNA: TGTGCCAGCAGCCTAGATGGGGGCGGCTACACCTTC; clone size: few; J gene: TRBJ1-2; V gene: TRBV11-2; D gene: .
CDR3 protein: CATSRNGLNEKLFF; CDR3 DNA: TGTGCCACCAGCAGAAACGGACTGAATGAAAAACTGTTTTTT; clone size: .; J gene: TRBJ1-4; V gene: TRBV15; D gene: .
CDR3 protein: CSATLDARGEQFF; CDR3 DNA: TGCAGTGCTACTCTGGACGCTAGGGGTGAGCAGTTCTTC; clone size: .; J gene: TRBJ2-1; V gene: TRBV20-1; D gene: .
CDR3 protein: CSARGDFSYEQYF; CDR3 DNA: TGCAGTGCCCGAGGGGACTTCTCCTACGAGCAGTACTTC; clone size: .; J gene: TRBJ2-7; V gene: TRBV20-1; D gene: .
CDR3 protein: CASSPYSYEQYF; CDR3 DNA: TGTGCCAGCAGCCCTTATTCCTACGAGCAGTACTTC; clone size: few; J gene: TRBJ2-7; V gene: TRBV11-2; D gene: .
CDR3 protein: CASTKQGDSHEQYF; CDR3 DNA: TGTGCCAGCACTAAACAGGGAGATAGCCACGAGCAGTACTTC; clone size: .; J gene: TRBJ2-7; V gene: TRBV6-1; D gene: .
CDR3 protein: CASSLAGSQEAQYF; CDR3 DNA: TGCGCCAGCAGCTTGGCCGGTAGCCAAGAGGCCCAGTACTTC; clone size: .; J gene: TRBJ2-5; V gene: TRBV5-1; D gene: .
CDR3 protein: CASSPEGGEGNEQFF; CDR3 DNA: TGTGCCAGCAGCCCAGAGGGGGGAGAGGGCAATGAGCAGTTCTTC; clone size: .; J gene: TRBJ2-1; V gene: TRBV7-2; D gene: .
CDR3 protein: CASSQERRWNTEAFF; CDR3 DNA: TGCGCCAGCAGCCAAGAGAGGCGTTGGAACACTGAAGCTTTCTTT; clone size: .; J gene: TRBJ1-1; V gene: TRBV4-3; D gene: .
CDR3 protein: CASAMGGILQETQYF; CDR3 DNA: TGTGCCAGTGCCATGGGGGGGATCCTCCAAGAGACCCAGTACTTC; clone size: few; J gene: TRBJ2-5; V gene: TRBV12-3/TRBV12-4; D gene: TRBD2
CDR3 protein: CASSAQGAEAFF; CDR3 DNA: TGTGCCAGCAGCGCCCAGGGAGCTGAAGCTTTCTTT; clone size: few; J gene: TRBJ1-1; V gene: TRBV9; D gene: .
CDR3 protein: CASSPSIERAYSGANVLTF; CDR3 DNA: TGCGCCAGCAGCCCCTCCATTGAGAGGGCTTACTCTGGGGCCAACGTCCTGACTTTC; clone size: .; J gene: TRBJ2-6; V gene: TRBV5-1; D gene: .
CDR3 protein: CSVEFRGTSKNIQYF; CDR3 DNA: TGCAGCGTTGAATTTCGGGGGACCTCAAAAAACATTCAGTACTTC; clone size: few; J gene: TRBJ2-4; V gene: TRBV29-1; D gene: .
CDR3 protein: CASSSSGTGEETQYF; CDR3 DNA: TGTGCCAGCAGTTCCTCCGGGACAGGAGAGGAGACCCAGTACTTC; clone size: .; J gene: TRBJ2-5; V gene: TRBV6-5; D gene: TRBD1
CDR3 protein: CASSLIQGGSTEAFF; CDR3 DNA: TGCGCCAGCAGCTTGATCCAGGGCGGGAGCACTGAAGCTTTCTTT; clone size: .; J gene: TRBJ1-1; V gene: TRBV5-1; D gene: .
CDR3 protein: CAIGTSGYEQYF; CDR3 DNA: TGTGCCATCGGGACTAGCGGGTACGAGCAGTACTTC; clone size: .; J gene: TRBJ2-7; V gene: TRBV10-3; D gene: TRBD2
CDR3 protein: CSVEDRVYGYTF; CDR3 DNA: TGCAGCGTTGAGGACAGGGTTTATGGCTACACCTTC; clone size: .; J gene: TRBJ1-2; V gene: TRBV29-1; D gene: TRBD1
CDR3 protein: CSVPGTRYNEQFF; CDR3 DNA: TGCAGCGTTCCCGGGACTAGATACAATGAGCAGTTCTTC; clone size: .; J gene: TRBJ2-1; V gene: TRBV29-1; D gene: TRBD2
CDR3 protein: CASSEAVAGRRVETQYF; CDR3 DNA: TGTGCCAGCAGTGAAGCGGTAGCGGGCAGGAGGGTGGAGACCCAGTACTTC; clone size: .; J gene: TRBJ2-5; V gene: TRBV6-1; D gene: TRBD2
CDR3 protein: CASSFMGQYYNEQFF; CDR3 DNA: TGTGCCAGCAGCTTTATGGGACAGTATTACAATGAGCAGTTCTTC; clone size: .; J gene: TRBJ2-1; V gene: TRBV7-9; D gene: TRBD1
CDR3 protein: CATKGTGREQETQYF; CDR3 DNA: TGTGCCACAAAGGGTACAGGGAGAGAACAAGAGACCCAGTACTTC; clone size: few; J gene: TRBJ2-5; V gene: TRBV10-3; D gene: .
CDR3 protein: CASNYGGSGTYEQYF; CDR3 DNA: TGTGCCAGCAATTATGGAGGTAGCGGGACCTACGAGCAGTACTTC; clone size: .; J gene: TRBJ2-7; V gene: TRBV6-2/TRBV6-3; D gene: TRBD2
CDR3 protein: CSARDLGLGRSEQYF; CDR3 DNA: TGCAGTGCTAGAGATCTGGGATTGGGGCGTTCTGAGCAGTACTTC; clone size: .; J gene: TRBJ2-7; V gene: TRBV20-1; D gene: .
CDR3 protein: CSASWAGTHEQYF; CDR3 DNA: TGCAGTGCTAGTTGGGCTGGGACCCACGAGCAGTACTTC; clone size: .; J gene: TRBJ2-7; V gene: TRBV20-1; D gene: .
CDR3 protein: CATSTSGGTEAFF; CDR3 DNA: TGTGCCACCAGCACCTCAGGGGGCACTGAAGCTTTCTTT; clone size: .; J gene: TRBJ1-1; V gene: TRBV15; D gene: TRBD1
CDR3 protein: CASSYSPRTGSLVGRTEAFF; CDR3 DNA: TGTGCCAGCAGCTACTCTCCACGGACAGGTTCTTTAGTAGGGAGGACTGAAGCTTTCTTT; clone size: .; J gene: TRBJ1-1; V gene: TRBV7-2; D gene: TRBD1
CDR3 protein: CSVEWGDYGYTF; CDR3 DNA: TGCAGCGTTGAATGGGGGGACTATGGCTACACCTTC; clone size: few; J gene: TRBJ1-2; V gene: TRBV29-1; D gene: .
CDR3 protein: CASSTGDGQETQYF; CDR3 DNA: TGCGCCAGCAGCACAGGGGACGGCCAAGAGACCCAGTACTTC; clone size: .; J gene: TRBJ2-5; V gene: TRBV5-1; D gene: TRBD1
CDR3 protein: CASSYSKRGYHEQYF; CDR3 DNA: TGTGCCAGCAGTTACTCGAAGCGGGGGTATCACGAGCAGTACTTC; clone size: .; J gene: TRBJ2-7; V gene: TRBV6-5; D gene: TRBD2
CDR3 protein: CSSGTDYNEQFF; CDR3 DNA: TGCAGTTCCGGGACAGACTACAATGAGCAGTTCTTC; clone size: few; J gene: TRBJ2-1; V gene: TRBV20-1; D gene: TRBD1